This is a list of T cell receptor beta chains from one sample in a study of cytomegalovirus exposure and HLA in healthy donors. Repertoires were generated with immunoSEQ multiplex PCR, while TCRdb's copy carries only in-frame clones and drops some. Seen here are some 130,000 clones, over 70% observed once, and the top ten hold over 2%. Material: PBMCs. These receptors all stem from a woman in her fifties or sixties in good health and CMV-seropositive. CDR3s include the opening cysteine and the closing phenylalanine or tryptophan. A D gene is named only where the DNA matches it firmly. Size is stated for part of the rows, as once, few or many counts, or as a class when the clone is expanded.

d_gene	v_gene	abundance	j_gene	CDR3aa	CDR3nt
TRBD2	TRBV2	few	TRBJ2-5	CARSTSGVQETQYF	TGTGCCAGGTCGACTAGCGGGGTACAAGAGACCCAGTACTTC
TRBD1	TRBV6-1	-	TRBJ2-5	CASRSMGQGVETQYF	TGTGCCAGCAGGAGCATGGGACAGGGAGTTGAGACCCAGTACTTC
-	TRBV6-6	-	TRBJ2-5	CASSYHDSIQETQYF	TGTGCCAGCAGTTATCATGACTCGATTCAAGAGACCCAGTACTTC
-	TRBV4-2	-	TRBJ1-2	CASSQPSRESYTF	TGTGCCAGCAGCCAGCCGTCCCGGGAGAGCTACACCTTC
-	TRBV5-6	-	TRBJ1-6	CASSYYRQAYNSPLHF	TGTGCCAGCAGCTATTACCGACAGGCCTATAATTCACCCCTCCACTTT
-	TRBV9	few	TRBJ2-4	CASSAGQEGRNIQYF	TGTGCCAGCAGCGCAGGACAGGAGGGTAGAAACATTCAGTACTTC
-	TRBV5-1	-	TRBJ2-7	CASSLNLGSSYEQYF	TGCGCCAGCAGCTTGAACCTAGGAAGCTCCTACGAGCAGTACTTC
TRBD1	TRBV4-1	-	TRBJ2-1	CATTNRDRGTNEQFF	TGCGCCACCACAAACCGGGACAGGGGGACGAATGAGCAGTTCTTC
-	TRBV7-2	once	TRBJ2-7	CASSLIQIGEQYF	TGTGCCAGCAGCCTCATACAGATCGGCGAGCAGTACTTC
-	TRBV12-5	-	TRBJ1-1	CASGSQALNTEAFF	TGTGCTAGTGGTTCCCAGGCCCTGAACACTGAAGCTTTCTTT
-	TRBV9	once	TRBJ1-3	CASSVGQSGNTIYF	TGTGCCAGCAGCGTCGGACAGTCTGGAAACACCATATATTTT
TRBD2	TRBV10-3	-	TRBJ2-1	CAISGQGTSYNEQFF	TGTGCCATCAGTGGGCAGGGGACTAGTTACAATGAGCAGTTCTTC
-	TRBV5-1	-	TRBJ2-7	CASSLGQGGTYEQYF	TGCGCCAGCAGCTTGGGTCAGGGAGGTACCTACGAGCAGTACTTC
TRBD1	TRBV6-6	-	TRBJ1-1	CAARSTGAVPEAFF	TGTGCCGCCAGGTCCACAGGGGCCGTTCCTGAAGCTTTCTTT
-	TRBV7-2	-	TRBJ1-4	CASSLAAGLNEKLFF	TGTGCCAGCAGCTTAGCTGCCGGTCTTAATGAAAAACTGTTTTTT
TRBD1	TRBV11-2	-	TRBJ1-4	CASSQDRVNEKLFF	TGTGCCAGCAGCCAGGACAGGGTAAATGAAAAACTGTTTTTT
TRBD1	TRBV5-1	-	TRBJ2-1	CASSSRDSYNEQFF	TGCGCCAGCAGCTCAAGGGACAGCTACAATGAGCAGTTCTTC
TRBD1	TRBV27	-	TRBJ1-2	CASSLTGNGYTF	TGTGCCAGCAGCCTGACAGGGAATGGCTACACCTTC
-	TRBV2	-	TRBJ1-1	CASSPVAPRGGENTEAFF	TGTGCCAGCAGTCCCGTGGCCCCCAGGGGCGGTGAGAACACTGAAGCTTTCTTT
TRBD1	TRBV7-9	-	TRBJ1-1	CSSSSVGTGGADTEAFF	TGTTCCAGCAGCTCGGTAGGGACAGGGGGCGCGGACACTGAAGCTTTCTTT
-	TRBV27	-	TRBJ1-1	CASSLQGNTEAFF	TGTGCCAGCAGTCTACAGGGGAACACTGAAGCTTTCTTT
-	TRBV7-3	-	TRBJ1-1	CASSPSSGNTEAFF	TGTGCCAGCAGCCCCTCAAGCGGGAACACTGAAGCTTTCTTT
-	TRBV18	-	TRBJ1-1	CASSGAQNTEAFF	TGTGCCAGCTCGGGGGCACAGAACACTGAAGCTTTCTTT
-	TRBV11-2	-	TRBJ2-7	CASSFTPRDTVYEQYF	TGTGCCAGCAGCTTCACGCCGAGGGACACAGTATACGAGCAGTACTTC
TRBD1	TRBV7-9	-	TRBJ2-2	CARNDRGAITGELFF	TGTGCCAGGAACGACAGGGGCGCCATCACCGGGGAGCTGTTTTTT
-	TRBV19	-	TRBJ2-1	CASSPQYNEQFF	TGTGCCAGTAGTCCCCAATACAATGAGCAGTTCTTC
-	TRBV5-6	-	TRBJ1-4	CASSWAGGNSNEKLFF	TGTGCCAGCAGCTGGGCGGGAGGGAACTCTAATGAAAAACTGTTTTTT
-	TRBV5-1	-	TRBJ2-2	CASSYVPTGTQNTGELFF	TGCGCCAGCAGCTATGTTCCTACCGGGACACAGAACACCGGGGAGCTGTTTTTT
-	TRBV7-6	-	TRBJ2-1	CASSLGAVSYNEQFF	TGTGCCAGCAGCTTAGGAGCGGTATCCTACAATGAGCAGTTCTTC
TRBD1	TRBV29-1	-	TRBJ1-1	CSARQGPNTEAFF	TGCAGCGCCCGACAGGGCCCGAACACTGAAGCTTTCTTT
TRBD1	TRBV5-1	few	TRBJ1-2	CASSLGQERRYGYTF	TGCGCCAGCAGCCTTGGACAGGAAAGGAGGTATGGCTACACCTTC
-	TRBV5-1	-	TRBJ1-1	CASSLATDLNTEAFF	TGCGCCAGCAGCTTGGCTACAGATTTGAACACTGAAGCTTTCTTC
-	TRBV25-1	few	TRBJ1-1	CASSVILGTEAFF	TGTGCCAGCAGTGTCATACTAGGAACTGAAGCTTTCTTT
-	TRBV19	-	TRBJ1-3	CASSITIRGNTIYF	TGTGCCAGTAGTATCACCATTCGGGGAAACACCATATATTTT
-	TRBV11-3	-	TRBJ1-3	CASSVGGPGNTIYF	TGTGCCAGCTCGGTCGGGGGACCTGGAAACACCATATATTTT
TRBD1	TRBV11-2	once	TRBJ2-3	CASSLDYGQGTDTQYF	TGTGCCAGCAGCTTAGATTATGGACAGGGCACAGATACGCAGTATTTT
-	TRBV19	few	TRBJ1-5	CASSAQGLGNQPQHF	TGTGCCAGTAGTGCGCAGGGGTTGGGCAATCAGCCCCAGCATTTT
-	TRBV21-1	-	TRBJ2-4	CASSNPPEQGPQVAKNIQYF	TGTGCCAGCAGCAACCCACCCGAACAGGGGCCACAAGTAGCCAAAAACATTCAGTACTTC
TRBD1	TRBV7-3	-	TRBJ1-1	CASSSRQGARGTEAFF	TGTGCCAGCAGCTCTCGACAGGGTGCGAGGGGCACTGAAGCTTTCTTT
-	TRBV7-3	few	TRBJ2-7	CASSLGLGSSYEQYF	TGTGCCAGCAGCTTAGGGTTGGGGAGCTCCTACGAGCAGTACTTC
TRBD1	TRBV25-1	-	TRBJ2-1	CASSPWGTGEFDEQFF	TGTGCCAGCAGTCCATGGGGGACAGGGGAGTTTGATGAGCAGTTCTTC
-	TRBV30	-	TRBJ1-2	CAWKEAATCTGYTF	TGTGCCTGGAAGGAAGCGGCAACGTGTACCGGCTACACCTTC
-	TRBV19	-	TRBJ1-1	CARRGSNTEAFF	TGTGCCAGGCGGGGATCGAACACTGAAGCTTTCTTT
TRBD1	TRBV25-1	few	TRBJ1-5	CASSETGVQPQHF	TGTGCCAGCAGTGAGACAGGGGTGCAGCCCCAGCATTTT
-	TRBV4-1	-	TRBJ2-7	CASSQDIGLRYEQYF	TGCGCCAGCAGCCAAGACATAGGACTCCGCTACGAGCAGTACTTC
TRBD2	TRBV5-1	-	TRBJ2-3	CASSGTSGGAADTQYF	TGCGCCAGCAGCGGGACTAGCGGGGGGGCCGCAGATACGCAGTATTTT
TRBD2	TRBV5-4	-	TRBJ2-2	CASTTGGSGELFF	TGTGCCAGCACCACCGGGGGGTCCGGGGAGCTGTTTTTT